The 20 T cell receptor beta chains below were found in one sample sequenced in a study of Graves' ophthalmopathy and Graves' hyperthyroidism. The authors amplified TCR beta CDR3 regions, and they did so from RNA transcripts for repertoire sequencing. RT-PCR in the first round used HTBI primers; a second-round multiplex PCR followed. In TCRdb, the multiplex PCR reads were re-called with MiXCR into one record per CDR3 protein. Of about 700,000 distinct CDR3 sequences in the sample, about 44% were seen once. The sequenced sample consisted of peripheral blood. The receptors shown here come from an adult man with Graves' ophthalmopathy.

This clonotype was recorded many times. The genes are TRBV19 and TRBJ2-2; TRBD1 might be the D (5 bases). The CDR3 contains 14 residues. The V and J ends lost 7 bases and 3 bases respectively, with 12 bases between them. Germline CDR1 reads LNHDA; CDR2 reads SQIVND (reference sequence). As DNA, the CDR3 is TGTGCCAGTACTCGACAGATACACACCGGGGAGCTGTTTTTT. It codes for CASTRQIHTGELFF.

The V gene is TRBV19, the J gene TRBJ1-1; 10 bases are a match to TRBD1. The V and J ends lost 5 bases and 0 bases, in that order; junction bases with no gene match: 9. CDR1 is LNHDA and CDR2 is SQIVND in the germline V gene (reference sequence). This CDR3 region has 17 residues. This CDR3 is CASSFRTGGPMNTEAFF. CDR3 nucleotides: TGTGCCAGTAGTTTCCGGACAGGGGGACCTATGAACACTGAAGCTTTCTTT.

This clonotype has a handful of counts. V usage is TRBV7-9 and J usage is TRBJ2-5; 14 bases fit TRBD2. The V segment lost 5 bases and the J segment 5 bases; nucleotides outside the gene matches: 7. This CDR3 region has 16 residues. Germline CDR1 is SEHNR and CDR2 is FQNEAQ (reference sequence). The CDR3 DNA reads as TGTGCCAGCAGCCCCGGGACTAGCGGGGGAGGGGAGACCCAGTACTTC. This gives the protein CASSPGTSGGGETQYF. Variable domain in full (rest from reference TRBV7-9 and TRBJ2-5): DTGVSQNPRHKITKRGQNVTFRCDPISEHNRLYWYRQTLGQGPEFLTYFQNEAQLEKSRLLSDRFSAERPKGSFSTLEIQRTEQGDSAMYLCASSPGTSGGGETQYFGPGTRLLVL.

This rearrangement joins TRBV29-1 to TRBJ1-1, with 8 bases lining up with TRBD1. This CDR3 has 14 amino acids. Unmatched junction bases numbered 7, after V lost 3 bases and J lost 4 bases. The germline gives CDR1 SQVTM, CDR2 ANQGSEA. The CDR3 here is CSVEAGTGGTEAFF. The CDR3 coding sequence is TGCAGCGTTGAGGCAGGAACAGGGGGCACTGAAGCTTTCTTT. Using reference TRBV29-1 and TRBJ1-1 for the parts outside the CDR3, the full variable domain is SAVISQKPSRDICQRGTSLTIQCQVDSQVTMMFWYRQQPGQSLTLIATANQGSEATYESGFVIDKFPISRPNLTFSTLTVSNMSPEDSSIYLCSVEAGTGGTEAFFGQGTRLTVV.

Remarks on this clonotype: This likely comes from a read error, as the CDR3 has no conserved phenylalanine or tryptophan at its end. This sequence joins TRBV20-1 and TRBJ2-7; D is possibly TRBD2 (6 bases). Germline-derived CDR1 and CDR2 are DFQATT and SNEGSKA (reference sequence). This CDR3 comprises 15 residues. Trimming took off 0 bases at V and 2 bases at J, with 14 bases between the two ends. In DNA, the CDR3 is TGCAGTGCTAGAGATCTGAGGGGACTCCCCTACGAGCAGTACCTC. As protein: CSARDLRGLPYEQYL.

With respect to this clonotype: The germline gene is not matched at one end of the junction; a read error may be the cause. The rearrangement uses TRBV10-3 and TRBJ2-7; 9 bases fit TRBD1. Per germline, CDR1 ENHRY and CDR2 SYGVKD. This CDR3 contains 14 residues. The CDR3 bases are TGTGCCAGCAGTTTTGGACAGGGGTTAGGCGAGCAGTACTTC. This translates into CASSFGQGLGEQYF.

The chain joins TRBV7-2 to TRBJ2-2; TRBD1 or TRBD2 may be the D gene (5 bases each). Looked up from germline, CDR1 is SGHTA and CDR2 is FQGNSA. The CDR3 has 15 amino acids. The V gene lost 4 bases and the J gene lost 1 base, with 10 bases spanning the gap. In DNA, the CDR3 is TGTGCCAGCAGCTCAGCGAGGGGGAACACCGGGGAGCTGTTTTTT. Protein product: CASSSARGNTGELFF.

The CDR3 nucleotides are TGCAGTGCTAGAGGGGGACTAGCGGGAGCGGGCGAGCAGTACTTC. Protein: CSARGGLAGAGEQYF. The chain joins TRBV20-1 to TRBJ2-7; 14 positions match TRBD2. This CDR3 spans 15 amino acids. Trimming removed 1 base from V and 6 bases from J; junction bases left unmatched: 5. Germline V gene lookup returns CDR1 DFQATT and CDR2 SNEGSKA (reference sequence).

As regards this clonotype: The CDR3 does not end in the conserved phenylalanine or tryptophan, so this is likely a read error. The chain couples TRBV2 to TRBJ2-5; D not resolved. The CDR3 loop spans 13 amino acids. Germline-derived CDR1 and CDR2 are SNHLY and FYNNEI. CDR3 bases: TGTGCCAGCAGTAAACGGAAGCAAGGGACCCAGTACCTC. As protein: CASSKRKQGTQYL.

The V and J genes are TRBV25-1 and TRBJ2-7; D uncertain. CDR3 length: 12 amino acids. Trimming left V 8 bases short and J 3 bases short, with 11 bases between. The V gene's germline CDR1 is MGHDK and CDR2 SYGVNS. The CDR3 sequence: CASVDLGYEQYF. The DNA of the CDR3 is TGTGCCAGCGTTGATTTGGGCTACGAGCAGTACTTC.

CDR3 sequence reads: CASRRGTGKSGELFF. The CDR3 coding sequence is TGTGCCAGCAGGAGGGGGACAGGGAAGAGCGGGGAGCTGTTTTTT. The chain uses TRBV10-3 and TRBJ2-2; the match to TRBD1 covers 9 bases. CDR1 and CDR2 from the germline V gene are ENHRY and SYGVKD. This CDR3 contains 15 residues. J gave up 7 bases and V 10 bases, and 13 bases lay outside the gene matches.

As regards this clonotype: This may be a read error: a much more frequent sequence differs by one nucleotide. The V gene is TRBV29-1, the J gene TRBJ2-7; no clear D gene. The CDR3 has 11 residues. From germline, CDR1 is SQVTM and CDR2 ANQGSEA. The CDR3: CSVAEAYEQCF. The CDR3 DNA is TGCAGCGTTGCAGAAGCCTACGAGCAGTGCTTC.

This chain uses TRBV2 with TRBJ1-6; perhaps TRBD1 as D (6 bases). Deletions cut 5 bases from V and 8 bases from J, with 22 bases between. The CDR3 is 17 residues long. Per the germline V gene, CDR1 is SNHLY and CDR2 is FYNNEI. The CDR3 protein is CASSYSDGGGPYSPLHF. CDR3 DNA: TGTGCCAGCAGTTACTCGGATGGGGGGGGCCCATATTCACCCCTCCACTTT.

This clonotype was detected ten times or more. Its ends do not fully match the called genes, so a read error is possible. The rearrangement uses TRBV7-9 and TRBJ1-5; no clear D gene. CDR1 is SEHNR and CDR2 is FQNEAQ in the germline V gene (reference sequence). CDR3 length: 12 residues. CDR3 region: CASSHLGQPQHF. In nucleotides, the CDR3 is TGCGCCAGCAGCCACTTAGGGCAGCCCCAGCATTTT.

V gene TRBV11-2 combines with J gene TRBJ1-6, with D uncertain. Trimming took 1 base from V and 8 from J, leaving 6 bases between them. In germline, CDR1 is SGHAT, CDR2 FQNNGV. The CDR3 runs to 13 residues. The CDR3 reads CASSLVEDSPLHF. DNA of the CDR3: TGTGCCAGCAGCTTAGTCGAGGATTCACCCCTCCACTTT.

This clonotype was observed many times. The gene calls are TRBV29-1 and TRBJ1-2; the D gene is possibly TRBD1 (5 bases). CDR1 and CDR2 from the germline V gene are SQVTM and ANQGSEA. The V end lost 3 bases, the J end lost 4 bases, and 12 bases lay between the germline ends. The CDR3 is 13 amino acids. The CDR3 region is CSVDGGIGYGYTF. The CDR3 coding sequence is TGCAGCGTTGACGGGGGTATCGGCTATGGCTACACCTTC. The entire variable domain, with the rest obtained from reference TRBV29-1 and TRBJ1-2, is as follows: SAVISQKPSRDICQRGTSLTIQCQVDSQVTMMFWYRQQPGQSLTLIATANQGSEATYESGFVIDKFPISRPNLTFSTLTVSNMSPEDSSIYLCSVDGGIGYGYTFGSGTRLTVV.

The J gene is TRBJ1-6, the V gene TRBV7-9, with D unclear. The germline V and J ends were trimmed by 5 bases and 7 bases, with 15 bases remaining between them. Per germline, CDR1 SEHNR and CDR2 FQNEAQ (reference sequence). The CDR3 has 15 amino acids. The CDR3 DNA follows: TGTGCCAGCAGCCCGCGGGAAGGCCAGAATTCACCCCTCCACTTT. Its translation is CASSPREGQNSPLHF.

V is TRBV20-1 and J is TRBJ2-2; TRBD1 might be the D (5 bases). V lost 4 bases and J 3 bases, leaving 12 bases between the germline ends. The CDR3 totals 14 residues. Germline V gene sequence: CDR1 DFQATT, CDR2 SNEGSKA (reference sequence). For the CDR3, the DNA is TGCAGTGCTAAGGACACCTCGGACACCGGGGAGCTGTTTTTT. Translated: CSAKDTSDTGELFF.

The V gene is TRBV11-2, the J gene TRBJ2-2; 9 nucleotides agree with TRBD2. Per the germline V gene, CDR1 is SGHAT and CDR2 is FQNNGV. Trimming removed 0 bases from V and 6 bases from J; junction bases left unmatched: 5. The CDR3 has 16 amino acids. CDR3 loop: CASSLDGGGAAGELFF. Here the CDR3 DNA reads TGTGCCAGCAGCTTAGACGGCGGGGGGGCCGCCGGGGAGCTGTTTTTT.

Ten or more counts support this clonotype. The chain carries TRBV25-1 and TRBJ1-2; 10 nucleotides match TRBD1. The junction had 8 bases not matched to a gene; V was cut back by 5 bases and J by 2 bases. The CDR3 is made up of 16 amino acids. Per germline, CDR1 MGHDK and CDR2 SYGVNS. The CDR3, as DNA: TGTGCCAGCAGTCGGGACAGGGGCCGCCGAAACTATGGCTACACCTTC. It is translated as CASSRDRGRRNYGYTF.